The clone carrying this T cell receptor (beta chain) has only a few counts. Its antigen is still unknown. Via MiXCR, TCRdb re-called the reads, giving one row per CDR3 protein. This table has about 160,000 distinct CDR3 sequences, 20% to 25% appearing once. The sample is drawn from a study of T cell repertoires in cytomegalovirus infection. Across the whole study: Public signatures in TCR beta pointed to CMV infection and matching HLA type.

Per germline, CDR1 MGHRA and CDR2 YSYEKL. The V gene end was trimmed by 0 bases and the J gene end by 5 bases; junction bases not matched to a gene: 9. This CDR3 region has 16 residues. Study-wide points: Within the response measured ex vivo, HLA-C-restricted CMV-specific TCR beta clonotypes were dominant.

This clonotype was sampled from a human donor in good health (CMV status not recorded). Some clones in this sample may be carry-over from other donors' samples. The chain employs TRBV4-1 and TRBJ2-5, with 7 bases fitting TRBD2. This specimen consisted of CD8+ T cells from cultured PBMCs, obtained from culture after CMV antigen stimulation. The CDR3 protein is CASSQDKAGLIETQYF. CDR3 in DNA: TGCGCCAGCAGCCAAGACAAAGCGGGGTTAATCGAGACCCAGTACTTC.